This T cell receptor (beta chain) was profiled in a study of somatic mutations in cytotoxic T cells in rheumatoid arthritis. TCRdb's table, derived via immunoSEQ multiplex PCR, lists solely in-frame clones and lacks some. The profile covers tens of thousands of clones, with 75% to 85% appearing a single time and around 8.3% taken by the ten largest. In regard to this clone: Its cognate antigen is unknown.

The study, taken as a whole, reports: Per patient, the largest CD8+ clone was found to exceed 20% of CD8+ cells in about an eighth of the roughly 65 cases. Significant differences in CD8+ T-cell clonality were not found between rheumatoid arthritis patients and healthy controls (age-matched).

The CDR3 length is 13 residues. The germline CDR1 and CDR2 sequences are SGHNT and YENEEA. Trimming removed 3 bases from V and 1 base from J, with 6 bases in between. The sequence came from an adult with rheumatoid arthritis. The V and J genes are TRBV11-3 and TRBJ1-1; a weak D match, TRBD1 (5 bases). Sequenced material: CD8+ T cells sorted from blood. Here the CDR3 DNA reads TGTGCCAGCAGCTTGACAGAGAACACTGAAGCTTTCTTT. Encoded protein: CASSLTENTEAFF.